This T cell receptor beta chain was sequenced during a study of cytomegalovirus exposure and HLA in healthy donors. Study summary: The study's early data release held some 85 million unique TCRs from HLA-typed donors. General study findings and limits: Within the data, a cluster of highly shared sequence variants was likely a sequencing artifact.

The germline V and J ends were trimmed by 2 bases and 5 bases, with 17 bases remaining between them. The CDR3 consists of 16 residues. CDR1 and CDR2 (germline): SGHNT, YYREEE (reference sequence). On this clone itself: Antigen specificity is unknown.

The PCR ran on 60 Vbeta and 13 Jbeta primers. Some clones are missing from TCRdb's copy, which holds only in-frame ones; the method was immunoSEQ multiplex PCR. The ten most abundant clones cover 6.5% to 10% of a sample with tens of thousands of clones. This rearrangement joins TRBV5-4 to TRBJ2-1, with D uncertain. The sequence came from a male donor in good health and CMV-seronegative. Specimen: PBMCs. CDR3 protein: CASSFSPRGANNEQFF. The CDR3 nucleotides read TGTGCCAGCAGCTTTAGCCCAAGAGGAGCCAACAATGAGCAGTTCTTC.